The clone carrying this TCR beta chain was found a few times. Mismatch with germline at one junction end may stem from a read error. Researchers amplified the TCR beta CDR3 regions from RNA transcripts. RT-PCR in the first round (using the HTBI primer set) targeted the TCR CDR3. A single record per CDR3 protein comes from TCRdb applying MiXCR to the multiplex PCR reads. This table holds over 450,000 distinct CDR3 sequences, over 13% found once. CDR3 length: 15 residues. The V gene's germline CDR1 is MGHDK and CDR2 SYGVNS. The data originate from a study of T cells in Graves' hyperthyroidism and ophthalmopathy. Lactation, pregnancy, other autoimmune disease or uncontrolled infection led to exclusion of patients. Each diagnosis drew on symptoms, thyroxine, TRAb, thyroid ultrasound and orbital computed tomography findings.

This receptor was identified in a woman aged 18-29 years with Graves' hyperthyroidism. The rearrangement uses TRBV25-1 and TRBJ2-2, with 8 bases that match TRBD2. Sequenced input: blood. This CDR3 is CASSGGGPNIGELFF. The DNA of the CDR3 is TGTGCCAGCAGCGGGGGGGGCCCGAACATCGGGGAGCTGTTTTTT.